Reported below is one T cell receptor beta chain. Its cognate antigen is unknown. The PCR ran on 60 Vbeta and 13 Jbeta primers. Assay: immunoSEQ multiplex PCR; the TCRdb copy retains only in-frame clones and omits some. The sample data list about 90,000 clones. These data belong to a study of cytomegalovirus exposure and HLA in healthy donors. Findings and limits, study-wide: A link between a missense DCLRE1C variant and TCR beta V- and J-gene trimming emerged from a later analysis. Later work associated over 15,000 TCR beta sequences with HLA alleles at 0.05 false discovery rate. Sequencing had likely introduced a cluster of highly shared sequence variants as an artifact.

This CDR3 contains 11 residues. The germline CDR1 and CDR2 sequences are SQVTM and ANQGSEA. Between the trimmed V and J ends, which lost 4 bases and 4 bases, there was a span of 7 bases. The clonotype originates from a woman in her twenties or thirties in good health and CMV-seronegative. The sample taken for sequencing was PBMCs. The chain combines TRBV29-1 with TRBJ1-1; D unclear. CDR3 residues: CSVGEVTEAFF. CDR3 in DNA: TGCAGCGTTGGGGAGGTCACTGAAGCTTTCTTT.